This T cell receptor beta chain was identified in a study of blood T cells in healthy people across ages. Each donor gave around 9.6 milliliters of peripheral blood. Study-wide points: Since the PBMCs were unsorted, naive and antigen-experienced cells could not be conclusively compared.

It was with a sample-barcoded 5' primer and a J-beta primer mix that a second PCR of roughly 7 to 12 cycles was run. TCRdb ran MiXCR on the 5' RACE reads and lists one entry per CDR3 protein. The sample yields about 640,000 distinct CDR3 sequences, 58% seen once. On this clonotype itself: Its antigen is as yet unknown.

The CDR3 sequence is 15 residues long. V was cut by 4 bases and J by 4 bases, with 16 bases left in between. Looked up from germline, CDR1 is LGHDT and CDR2 is YNNKEL (reference sequence). The source material was blood. This chain connects TRBV3-1 to TRBJ1-2; a weak D match, TRBD1 (5 bases). This receptor was taken from a man aged 55 to 70 in good health. The CDR3 protein is CASSPLPRGGYGYTF. The CDR3 DNA is TGTGCCAGCAGCCCACTTCCAAGGGGCGGCTATGGCTACACCTTC. The full variable domain, completed using reference TRBV3-1 and TRBJ1-2, is DTAVSQTPKYLVTQMGNDKSIKCEQNLGHDTMYWYKQDSKKFLKIMFSYNNKELIINETVPNRFSPKSPDKAHLNLHINSLELGDSAVYFCASSPLPRGGYGYTFGSGTRLTVV.